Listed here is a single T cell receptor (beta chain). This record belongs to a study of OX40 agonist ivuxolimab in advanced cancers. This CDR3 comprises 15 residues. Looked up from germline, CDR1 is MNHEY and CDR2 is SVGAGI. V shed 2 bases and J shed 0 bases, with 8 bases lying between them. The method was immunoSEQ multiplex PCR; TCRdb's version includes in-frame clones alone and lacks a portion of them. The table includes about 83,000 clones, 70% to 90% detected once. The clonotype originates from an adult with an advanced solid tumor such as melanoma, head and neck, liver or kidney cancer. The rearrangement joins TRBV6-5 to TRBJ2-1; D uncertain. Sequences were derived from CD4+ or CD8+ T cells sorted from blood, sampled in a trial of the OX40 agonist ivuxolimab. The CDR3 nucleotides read TGTGCCAGCAGTTACGAGACGAGCTCCTACAATGAGCAGTTCTTC. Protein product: CASSYETSSYNEQFF.